This entry describes one TCR beta chain. What it recognizes is unknown. The record originates from a study of cytomegalovirus exposure and HLA in healthy donors. The study ran its PCR with 60 Vbeta and 13 Jbeta primers. Produced via immunoSEQ multiplex PCR; TCRdb's table is partial and in-frame only. The data contain about 130,000 clones, about 85% of them singletons. The CDR3 sequence is 16 residues long. Trimming removed 4 bases from V and 5 bases from J; junction bases left unmatched: 9. Germline loops: CDR1 SGHTA, CDR2 FQGNSA. Study-wide results and caveats: Rarity held for most TCR sequences, but there were some public TCRs that occurred in many donors. In a later analysis, common viral pathogens appeared linked to several of the most significant clusters.

This sequence originates from a man younger than 30 in good health and CMV-seropositive. The sequenced material came from PBMCs. The chain couples TRBV7-2 to TRBJ2-3, with 10 nucleotides matching TRBD1. Here the CDR3 reads CASSSTKGTGVDTQYF. Written as DNA, the CDR3 is TGTGCCAGCAGCTCAACTAAGGGGACAGGGGTAGATACGCAGTATTTT.